Listed here are 26 T cell receptor beta chains from one sample, sequenced in a study of cytomegalovirus exposure and HLA in healthy donors. The study ran its PCR with 60 Vbeta and 13 Jbeta primers. Measured with immunoSEQ multiplex PCR; TCRdb has only the in-frame clones, and not every one. The sample shows some 100,000 clones, 70% to 85% of them seen only once. Sequences were obtained from PBMCs. The origin of the receptors is a man aged 50-60 years in good health and CMV-seropositive.

This clone was seen once. This rearrangement joins TRBV5-6 to TRBJ2-3; a possible D gene is TRBD2 (6 bases). Germline CDR1 is SGHDT and CDR2 is YYEEEE. CDR3 length: 15 amino acids. V lost 1 base to trimming and J lost 3 bases, with 12 bases between them. The CDR3 DNA follows: TGTGCCAGCAGCTTGCTGACTAGTTCGACAGATACGCAGTATTTT. Its translation is CASSLLTSSTDTQYF.

V usage is TRBV7-9 and J usage is TRBJ2-3; no firm D call. This CDR3 has 14 amino acids. The V and J ends lost 5 bases and 4 bases respectively, with 13 bases between them. Germline CDR1 SEHNR, CDR2 FQNEAQ (reference sequence). CDR3 amino acids: CASSPTYLADTQYF. CDR3 DNA: TGTGCCAGCAGCCCAACCTATCTGGCAGATACGCAGTATTTT.

V usage is TRBV4-2 and J usage is TRBJ2-1; 12 bases are shared with TRBD2. Germline V CDR1 and CDR2: LGHNA, YNFKEQ. The CDR3 is 17 amino acids. J gave up 4 bases and V 4 bases, and 8 bases lay outside the gene matches. In nucleotides, the CDR3 is TGTGCCAGCAGCCCCCAATTACTAGCGGGGGGATACAATGAGCAGTTCTTC. Amino acid sequence: CASSPQLLAGGYNEQFF.

This clone has only one observation. V gene TRBV5-6 combines with J gene TRBJ1-2; TRBD1 is a possible D gene (5 bases). The CDR3 loop spans 14 amino acids. V was shortened by 3 bases and J by 8 bases, with 17 bases between the two germline ends. CDR1 is SGHDT and CDR2 is YYEEEE in the germline V gene. This CDR3 reads CASSYLPEGVGYTF. The CDR3 coding sequence is TGTGCCAGCAGCTACCTCCCCGAAGGGGTGGGCTACACCTTC.

V usage is TRBV2 and J usage is TRBJ2-5, with 7 bases lining up with TRBD1. CDR3 length equals 13 residues. The V gene end was trimmed by 8 bases and the J gene end by 5 bases; junction bases not matched to a gene: 8. Germline V gene sequence: CDR1 SNHLY, CDR2 FYNNEI. CDR3 DNA: TGTGCCAGCCGTGTGAAGGGGGCGGAGACCCAGTACTTC. Residues: CASRVKGAETQYF.

The chain links TRBV5-1 to TRBJ1-2; unclear D gene. This CDR3 has 16 amino acids. CDR1 is SGHRS and CDR2 is YFSETQ in the germline V gene. V shed 4 bases and J shed 7 bases, with 23 bases lying between them. For the CDR3, the DNA is TGCGCCAGCAGCGCACACAAACGAGGGAGCGAGGGTGGCTACACCTTC. This gives the protein CASSAHKRGSEGGYTF. The variable domain in full, with the rest retrieved from reference TRBV5-1 and TRBJ1-2, is KAGVTQTPRYLIKTRGQQVTLSCSPISGHRSVSWYQQTPGQGLQFLFEYFSETQRNKGNFPGRFSGRQFSNSRSEMNVSTLELGDSALYLCASSAHKRGSEGGYTFGSGTRLTVV.

The V and J genes are TRBV4-1 and TRBJ1-2, with a possible D match to TRBD1 (5 bases). The V and J ends lost 0 bases and 4 bases respectively, with 12 bases between them. Germline assignment: CDR1 MGHRA and CDR2 YSYEKL. The CDR3 totals 15 residues. The CDR3 here is CASSQEGHGSYGYTF. The CDR3 nucleotides are TGCGCCAGCAGCCAAGAGGGGCACGGCAGCTATGGCTACACCTTC.

V and J are TRBV7-8 and TRBJ2-3, with 9 bases fitting TRBD2. Trimming removed 4 bases from V and 4 bases from J; junction bases left unmatched: 6. The CDR3 has 15 residues. Germline V gene data show CDR1 as SGHVS and CDR2 as FQNEAQ. CDR3 protein: CASSWVAGEADTQYF. In DNA form, the CDR3 reads TGTGCCAGCAGCTGGGTAGCGGGAGAGGCAGATACGCAGTATTTT.

The rearrangement joins TRBV10-3 to TRBJ2-7, with D uncertain. The CDR3 has 11 residues. Germline-derived CDR1 and CDR2 are ENHRY and SYGVKD. Between the trimmed V and J ends, which lost 7 bases and 5 bases, there was a span of 9 bases. This CDR3 is CAITAMDEQYF. DNA of the CDR3: TGTGCCATCACCGCTATGGACGAGCAGTACTTC.

There are a few counts of this clone. CDR3 coding DNA: TGCGCCAGCAGCTTGACAGGGGCGGTCGATGAAAAACTGTTTTTT. It codes for CASSLTGAVDEKLFF. The rearrangement uses TRBV5-1 and TRBJ1-4, with 7 bases fitting TRBD1. Germline trimming cut 1 base from V and 6 bases from J; bases unmatched to any gene: 6. Per the germline V gene, CDR1 is SGHRS and CDR2 is YFSETQ. The CDR3 sequence is 15 residues long.

The chain combines TRBV5-1 with TRBJ1-1; 8 bases are a match to TRBD1. With 0 bases clipped from V and 1 base from J, the junction kept 2 bases outside the gene matches. The CDR3 totals 15 residues. Germline assignment: CDR1 SGHRS and CDR2 YFSETQ. CDR3 coding DNA: TGCGCCAGCAGCTTGGCCGGACAGGGGAACACTGAAGCTTTCTTT. Protein: CASSLAGQGNTEAFF.

This sequence joins TRBV18 and TRBJ2-5; possibly TRBD2 for D (5 bases). CDR1 is KGHSH and CDR2 is LQKENI in the germline V gene. The CDR3 is 15 amino acids. Trimming cost V 3 bases and J 2 bases, with 13 bases left between them. CDR3: CASSPRTGSQETQYF. The CDR3 region has the DNA TGTGCCAGCTCACCCAGGACTGGATCACAAGAGACCCAGTACTTC.

This clone was counted a single time. The rearrangement links TRBV15 to TRBJ2-7, with a possible D match to TRBD1 (5 bases). Germline V gene data show CDR1 as LNHNV and CDR2 as YYDKDF (reference sequence). With 6 bases removed from V and 2 bases from J, the gap between germline ends came to 11 bases. CDR3 length: 13 residues. The CDR3 sequence: CATSLAGPYEQYF. The CDR3 nucleotides are TGTGCCACCAGTCTGGCAGGGCCCTACGAGCAGTACTTC.

This clone occurred once. The rearrangement uses TRBV19 and TRBJ1-5, with 9 bases aligning to TRBD1. CDR3 size: 16 residues. V was clipped by 3 bases and J by 2 bases; unmatched bases: 5. Germline V gene lookup returns CDR1 LNHDA and CDR2 SQIVND (reference sequence). CDR3 bases: TGTGCCAGTAGTATTCACAGGACAGGGGGCAATCAGCCCCAGCATTTT. Its protein is CASSIHRTGGNQPQHF.

V and J are TRBV11-2 and TRBJ1-2; D ambiguous. The V end lost 4 bases, the J end lost 2 bases, and 8 bases lay between the germline ends. CDR1 is SGHAT, CDR2 FQNNGV, per germline. This CDR3 region has 13 residues. This chain's CDR3 is CASSSTVNYGYTF. CDR3 DNA sequence: TGTGCCAGCAGCTCCACAGTAAACTATGGCTACACCTTC.

This sequence joins TRBV7-2 and TRBJ2-1, with 9 nucleotides matching TRBD2. There are 15 residues in the CDR3. V lost 6 bases to trimming and J lost 10 bases; unmatched junction nucleotides: 13. Germline V gives CDR1 SGHTA, CDR2 FQGNSA. CDR3 region: CASSLTSGSTGEQFF. The CDR3 DNA is TGTGCCAGCAGTTTGACTAGCGGTTCCACGGGAGAGCAGTTCTTC.

This clone appeared a few times. The genes are TRBV6-5 and TRBJ2-3, with 11 nucleotides matching TRBD2. CDR1 is MNHEY and CDR2 is SVGAGI in the germline V gene. Trimming cost V 0 bases and J 2 bases; bases outside gene matches: 1. The CDR3 sequence is 16 residues long. The CDR3 coding sequence is TGTGCCAGCAGTTACTCTAGCGGGGGGGCCACAGATACGCAGTATTTT. It is translated as CASSYSSGGATDTQYF.

This chain uses TRBV18 with TRBJ2-1; maybe TRBD1 (7 bases). CDR3 length equals 14 residues. Trimming cost V 0 bases and J 7 bases, with 10 bases left between them. Germline CDR1 reads KGHSH; CDR2 reads LQKENI. The CDR3 here is CASSPPTGRNEQFF. The CDR3 DNA is TGTGCCAGCTCACCACCGACAGGGAGGAATGAGCAGTTCTTC.

The rearrangement uses TRBV19 and TRBJ1-5; 10 bases fit TRBD1. Germline CDR1 is LNHDA and CDR2 is SQIVND (reference sequence). V lost 7 bases, J lost 6 bases, and 6 bases stayed unmatched. CDR3 length equals 14 residues. The CDR3 DNA sequence: TGTGCCAGTATTCCGGGACAGGGGCCTCAGCCCCAGCATTTT. Amino acids: CASIPGQGPQPQHF.

CDR3 bases: TGTGCCAGTACCAAAACAGGGGTCACTGAAGCTTTCTTT. Translated: CASTKTGVTEAFF. The V and J genes are TRBV19 and TRBJ1-1; 7 nucleotides line up with TRBD1. The CDR3 length is 13 residues. With V trimmed by 7 bases and J by 4 bases, 6 bases remained unmatched. Germline CDR1 is LNHDA and CDR2 is SQIVND (reference sequence).

The chain has TRBV4-3 and TRBJ2-5; TRBD2 is a possible D gene (6 bases). The CDR3 is made up of 14 amino acids. The germline gives CDR1 LGHNA, CDR2 YSLEER. Trimming pared 1 base from V and 3 bases from J, leaving 9 bases between. CDR3: CASSQVPGEETQYF. CDR3 bases: TGCGCCAGCAGCCAAGTTCCGGGGGAAGAGACCCAGTACTTC.

The J gene is TRBJ2-3, the V gene TRBV18; 12 positions match TRBD2. In germline, CDR1 is KGHSH, CDR2 LQKENI. With V trimmed by 6 bases and J by 5 bases, 9 bases remained unmatched. This CDR3 region has 16 residues. The CDR3 region has the DNA TGTGCCAGCTCCCCCCGACTAGCGGGGGAAAAAGATACGCAGTATTTT. This translates into CASSPRLAGEKDTQYF. Full variable domain (outside the CDR3, taken from reference TRBV18 and TRBJ2-3): NAGVMQNPRHLVRRRGQEARLRCSPMKGHSHVYWYRQLPEEGLKFMVYLQKENIIDESGMPKERFSAEFPKEGPSILRIQQVVRGDSAAYFCASSPRLAGEKDTQYFGPGTRLTVL.

The chain is built from TRBV7-9 and TRBJ2-7; TRBD1 might be the D (6 bases). The V gene lost 3 bases and the J gene lost 6 bases, with 12 bases spanning the gap. CDR3 length equals 13 residues. CDR1 is SEHNR and CDR2 is FQNEAQ in the germline V gene (reference sequence). Here the CDR3 DNA reads TGTGCCAGCAGCTTCGCCGGGACACCCGAGCAGTACTTC. This gives the protein CASSFAGTPEQYF.

The V call is TRBV7-9, the J call TRBJ1-4; TRBD1 is a possible D gene (5 bases). Trimming took off 7 bases at V and 4 bases at J, with 10 bases between the two ends. Germline CDR1 is SEHNR and CDR2 is FQNEAQ (reference sequence). This CDR3 is built from 13 residues. CDR3 nucleotide sequence: TGTGCCAGCAAATTGACAGATAATGAAAAACTGTTTTTT. This translates into CASKLTDNEKLFF.

J is TRBJ1-1 and V is TRBV10-3, with D possibly matching TRBD1 (5 bases). Germline-derived CDR1 and CDR2 are ENHRY and SYGVKD. The CDR3 covers 14 residues. Trimming took off 2 bases at V and 4 bases at J, with 11 bases between the two ends. The CDR3 spells CAISEGVRGTEAFF. DNA of the CDR3: TGTGCCATCAGTGAGGGCGTAAGGGGCACTGAAGCTTTCTTT.

CDR3 loop: CASSRSSGANVLTF. The DNA for the CDR3 is TGTGCCAGCAGCCGGAGCTCTGGGGCCAACGTCCTGACTTTC. The chain carries TRBV11-2 and TRBJ2-6; unclear D gene. The germline V and J ends were trimmed by 5 bases and 0 bases, with 5 bases remaining between them. The germline V gene encodes CDR1 SGHAT and CDR2 FQNNGV. The CDR3 runs 14 residues. The variable domain in full, completed from reference TRBV11-2 and TRBJ2-6, reads EAGVAQSPRYKIIEKRQSVAFWCNPISGHATLYWYQQILGQGPKLLIQFQNNGVVDDSQLPKDRFSAERLKGVDSTLKIQPAKLEDSAVYLCASSRSSGANVLTFGAGSRLTVL.